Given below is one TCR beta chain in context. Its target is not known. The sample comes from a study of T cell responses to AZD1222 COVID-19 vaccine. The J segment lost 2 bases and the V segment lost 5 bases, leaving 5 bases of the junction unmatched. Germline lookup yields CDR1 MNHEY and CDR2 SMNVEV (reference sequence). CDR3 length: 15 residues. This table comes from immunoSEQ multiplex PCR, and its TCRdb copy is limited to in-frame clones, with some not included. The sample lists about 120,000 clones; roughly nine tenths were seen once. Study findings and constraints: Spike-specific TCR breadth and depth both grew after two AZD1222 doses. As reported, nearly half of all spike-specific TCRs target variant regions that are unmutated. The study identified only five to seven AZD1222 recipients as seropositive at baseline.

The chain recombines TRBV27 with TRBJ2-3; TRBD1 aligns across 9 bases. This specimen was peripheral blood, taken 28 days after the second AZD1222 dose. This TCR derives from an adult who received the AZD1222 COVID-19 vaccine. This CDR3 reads CASSPRQGDTDTQYF. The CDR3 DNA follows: TGTGCCAGCAGTCCCCGACAGGGGGACACAGATACGCAGTATTTT.